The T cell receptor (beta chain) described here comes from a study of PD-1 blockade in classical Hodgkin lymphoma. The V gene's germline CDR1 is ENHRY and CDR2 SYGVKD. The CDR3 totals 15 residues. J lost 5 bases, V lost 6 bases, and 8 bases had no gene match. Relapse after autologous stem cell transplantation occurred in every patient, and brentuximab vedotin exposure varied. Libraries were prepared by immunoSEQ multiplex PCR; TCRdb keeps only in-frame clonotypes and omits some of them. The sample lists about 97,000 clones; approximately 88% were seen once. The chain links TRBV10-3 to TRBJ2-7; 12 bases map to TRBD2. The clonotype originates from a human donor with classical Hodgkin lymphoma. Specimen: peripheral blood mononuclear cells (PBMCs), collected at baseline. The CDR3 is CAISVTSGSINEQYF. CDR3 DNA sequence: TGTGCCATCAGCGTGACTAGCGGGAGCATCAACGAGCAGTACTTC.